The 21 T cell receptor beta chains below all came from one sample that was sequenced in a study of response to subunit inactivated influenza vaccine. TCRdb passed the RT-PCR reads through MiXCR, listing each CDR3 protein once. The repertoire holds 500,000 to 650,000 distinct CDR3 sequences, with 6.5% to 8% as singletons. The input for sequencing was PBMCs from blood, taken roughly 24 months after vaccination. The receptors were sampled from a man in his fifties or sixties who received an inactivated influenza vaccine.

This clonotype was recorded a few times. The genes are TRBV27 and TRBJ2-7; D gene unclear. The CDR3 contains 15 residues. Deletions cut 5 bases from V and 2 bases from J, with 16 bases between. Germline assignment: CDR1 MNHEY and CDR2 SMNVEV (reference sequence). The DNA for the CDR3 is TGTGCCAGCAGTACTACTAAGGAAGATACCTACGAGCAGTACTTC. Encoded protein: CASSTTKEDTYEQYF.

There are many counts of this clonotype. V and J are TRBV29-1 and TRBJ2-7; D might be TRBD1 (5 bases). The V end lost 4 bases, the J end lost 0 bases, and 10 bases lay between the germline ends. Germline CDR1 reads SQVTM; CDR2 reads ANQGSEA. The length of the CDR3 is 13 residues. DNA for the CDR3: TGCAGCGTTGTTAGGGGCAGCTCCTACGAGCAGTACTTC. Translation: CSVVRGSSYEQYF.

This clonotype was detected a few times. The J gene is TRBJ1-1, the V gene TRBV29-1, with D hard to call. This CDR3 has 16 residues. Germline V lookup: CDR1 SQVTM, CDR2 ANQGSEA. The V end lost 2 bases, the J end lost 1 base, and 17 bases lay between the germline ends. The CDR3: CSVEPAQLYSNTEAFF. The CDR3 DNA is TGCAGCGTTGAACCAGCTCAACTATACTCGAACACTGAAGCTTTCTTT.

This clonotype was observed a few times. The chain links TRBV12-3 or TRBV12-4 to TRBJ1-1; no firm D call. The CDR3 is 13 amino acids. Trimming took off 5 bases at V and 6 bases at J, with 13 bases between the two ends. This CDR3 reads CASSLGVGAEAFF. CDR3 bases: TGTGCCAGCAGTCTAGGTGTCGGGGCTGAAGCTTTCTTT.

The chain is built from TRBV20-1 and TRBJ1-2; possibly TRBD1 for D (5 bases). Germline V gives CDR1 DFQATT, CDR2 SNEGSKA (reference sequence). The CDR3 sequence is 12 residues long. V lost 3 bases and J 4 bases, leaving 9 bases between the germline ends. The DNA for the CDR3 is TGCAGTGCTAGGGGGGACGGCTATGGCTACACCTTC. Translated: CSARGDGYGYTF.

The table lists this clonotype with a few counts. The DNA of the CDR3 is TGTGCCAGCAGCTTATCTAGTTCGGGGAGCTATGGAAACACCATATATTTT. Translation gives CASSLSSSGSYGNTIYF. The J gene is TRBJ1-3, the V gene TRBV11-2; no clear D. This CDR3 region has 17 residues. CDR1 is SGHAT and CDR2 is FQNNGV in the germline V gene. V lost 2 bases, J lost 3 bases, and 17 bases lay in between.

This clonotype was seen ten or more times. The V gene is TRBV18, the J gene TRBJ2-3, with D unclear. The CDR3 extends over 14 amino acids. From germline, CDR1 is KGHSH and CDR2 LQKENI. V was shortened by 0 bases and J by 0 bases, with 4 bases between the two germline ends. The CDR3: CASSPPSSTDTQYF. The CDR3 bases are TGTGCCAGCTCACCACCGTCTAGCACAGATACGCAGTATTTT.

A few counts support this clonotype. The chain couples TRBV7-6 to TRBJ1-3, with D unclear. Germline V lookup: CDR1 SGHVS, CDR2 FNYEAQ. CDR3 length: 17 residues. V was clipped by 5 bases and J by 1 base, with 18 bases between them. The CDR3 DNA reads as TGTGCCAGCAGCACGCCTCCCTTAGATTGGTCTGGAAACACCATATATTTT. As protein: CASSTPPLDWSGNTIYF.

The chain links TRBV12-3 or TRBV12-4 to TRBJ2-7; 9 bases line up with TRBD1. V lost 6 bases, J lost 6 bases, and 12 bases stayed unmatched. This CDR3 spans 15 amino acids. The CDR3 DNA reads TGTGCCAGCAGCCAAGTACCGGGACAGGGCGGCGAGCAGTACTTC. It specifies CASSQVPGQGGEQYF.

This clonotype was seen a handful of times. The gene calls are TRBV11-3 and TRBJ2-3; D may match TRBD1 or TRBD2 (5 bases each). Trimming took 4 bases from V and 4 from J, leaving 12 bases between them. The CDR3 is 14 residues long. From germline, CDR1 is SGHNT and CDR2 YENEEA. Here the CDR3 reads CASSYRSGPDTQYF. The CDR3 coding sequence is TGTGCCAGCAGCTACAGGAGCGGTCCAGATACGCAGTATTTT.

The gene calls are TRBV3-1 and TRBJ2-7; possibly TRBD1 or TRBD2 for D (6 bases each). Trimming took off 1 base at V and 1 base at J, with 14 bases between the two ends. This CDR3 is built from 16 residues. Per the germline V gene, CDR1 is LGHDT and CDR2 is YNNKEL (reference sequence). CDR3 DNA sequence: TGTGCCAGCAGCCAAGCCTTCGGGGGCCTTTCCTACGAGCAGTACTTC. Translating gives CASSQAFGGLSYEQYF.

This clonotype appeared a few times. The chain combines TRBV12-3 or TRBV12-4 with TRBJ2-5, with TRBD2 identical over 13 bases. The CDR3 is made up of 16 amino acids. The trim removed 3 bases at V and 5 bases at J, leaving 6 bases unmatched. CDR3 nucleotides: TGTGCCAGCAGTTTCACTAGCGGGGGGGCTCTGGAGACCCAGTACTTC. Protein product: CASSFTSGGALETQYF.

V usage is TRBV4-3 and J usage is TRBJ2-7; D remains unclear. CDR1 is LGHNA and CDR2 is YSLEER in the germline V gene. The CDR3 spans 14 residues. Trimming left V 0 bases short and J 0 bases short, with 6 bases between. CDR3 coding DNA: TGCGCCAGCAGCCAAGAGTCAGCCTCCTACGAGCAGTACTTC. Translating it yields CASSQESASYEQYF.

This clonotype has just a few counts. The CDR3 sequence: CASSQDRASGTGGYEQYF. The CDR3 region has the DNA TGCGCCAGCAGCCAAGATCGTGCAAGCGGGACAGGGGGCTACGAGCAGTACTTC. V usage is TRBV4-3 and J usage is TRBJ2-7; 11 bases map to TRBD1. V lost 0 bases, J lost 3 bases, and 10 bases stayed unmatched. Germline values: CDR1 LGHNA, CDR2 YSLEER. This CDR3 is built from 18 residues.

Note on this clonotype: One base away lies a much larger clone, so this may be a sequencing read error. CDR3 sequence (DNA): TGTGCCAGCAGCCCGGACAGGGGTGATGGCTACACCTTC. It yields the protein CASSPDRGDGYTF. The gene calls are TRBV2 and TRBJ1-2; 9 nucleotides match TRBD1. V gave up 6 bases and J gave up 6 bases; unmatched junction bases: 5. The germline V gene has CDR1 SNHLY and CDR2 FYNNEI. The CDR3 is 13 residues long. Supplemented by reference TRBV2 and TRBJ1-2, the full variable domain reads EPEVTQTPSHQVTQMGQEVILRCVPISNHLYFYWYRQILGQKVEFLVSFYNNEISEKSEIFDDQFSVERPDGSNFTLKIRSTKLEDSAMYFCASSPDRGDGYTFGSGTRLTVV.

This clonotype was seen many times. One end of the junction varies from germline; a read error may be responsible. The genes are TRBV4-3 and TRBJ2-1; a possible D gene is TRBD2 (6 bases). The V gene's germline CDR1 is LGHNA and CDR2 YSLEER. CDR3 length equals 13 residues. Written as DNA, the CDR3 is TGTGCCAGCAGCTTGGGACTCTACAATGAGCAGTTCTTC. This gives the protein CASSLGLYNEQFF.

This chain uses TRBV20-1 with TRBJ1-4; tentative D call: TRBD1 (6 bases). The CDR3 spans 15 residues. The V end lost 0 bases, the J end lost 5 bases, and 13 bases lay between the germline ends. The germline CDR1 and CDR2 sequences are DFQATT and SNEGSKA (reference sequence). The CDR3 is CSARDLNRANEKLFF. The CDR3 DNA follows: TGCAGTGCTAGAGATCTGAACAGGGCGAATGAAAAACTGTTTTTT.

This clonotype has a count of ten or more. V is TRBV21-1 and J is TRBJ2-1; the table's D gene call, TRBD2, was not cross checked with the DNA. TRBV21-1 is marked as a pseudogene. The CDR3 has 16 residues. CDR3 in amino acids: CASSHVAGVSYNEQFF. The CDR3 bases are TGTGCCAGCAGCCACGTAGCGGGAGTTTCCTACAATGAGCAGTTCTTC.

In its sample, this clonotype was seen many times. CDR3 nucleotide sequence: TGTGCCAGCTCACCGGTCAGAAACAATGAGCAGTTCTTC. It translates to CASSPVRNNEQFF. This chain uses TRBV18 with TRBJ2-1, with D unresolved. The length of the CDR3 is 13 residues. Trimming shortened V by 3 bases and J by 5 bases, and 8 bases separated the two germline ends. Germline assignment: CDR1 KGHSH and CDR2 LQKENI.

This clonotype has a handful of counts. The genes are TRBV12-3 or TRBV12-4 and TRBJ2-1; 7 bases agree with TRBD2. CDR3 length equals 15 residues. V was pared by 0 bases and J by 9 bases, with 8 bases of the junction left unmatched. The CDR3 region is CASSLAGGPEGEQFF. The DNA for the CDR3 is TGTGCCAGCAGTTTAGCGGGAGGGCCGGAAGGTGAGCAGTTCTTC.

On this clonotype: The junction and the germline gene differ at one end; a read error may be behind it. The rearrangement joins TRBV3-1 to TRBJ2-3; 9 bases align to TRBD2. The CDR3 has 18 amino acids. CDR1 and CDR2 from the germline V gene are LGHDT and YNNKEL (reference sequence). The CDR3 DNA sequence: TGTGCCAGCTGCCAAGTCCCTCCCAGCGGGGGGCAGACAGATACGCAGTATTTT. This gives the protein CASCQVPPSGGQTDTQYF.